One sample yielded the 6 T cell receptor beta chains listed below, sequenced in a study of blood T cells in healthy people across ages. Using a J-beta primer mix together with a sample-barcoded 5' primer, a second PCR was run for roughly 6 to 12 cycles. One entry per CDR3 protein results from TCRdb running MiXCR on the 5' RACE reads. The data hold 760,000 or so distinct CDR3 sequences, with 20% to 25% observed a single time. This sample also appeared in a second study, on T cells of mothers and their children.

Sequencing was carried out using blood. Source of these receptors: a boy aged 5-17 years in good health.

In this sample, this clonotype turned up many times. The chain uses TRBV5-1 and TRBJ2-5; maybe TRBD2 (5 bases). Germline CDR1 reads SGHRS; CDR2 reads YFSETQ. Trimming stripped 0 bases from V and 1 base from J, with 7 bases between. CDR3 length: 14 residues. For the CDR3, the DNA is TGCGCCAGCAGCTTGGCTAGCAGCCAAGAGACCCAGTACTTC. This codes for CASSLASSQETQYF.

About this clonotype: At one end the junction does not follow the germline gene, possibly because of a read error. The chain employs TRBV5-1 and TRBJ2-3; no reliable D call. The CDR3 is made up of 14 amino acids. Germline-derived CDR1 and CDR2 are SGHRS and YFSETQ. CDR3: CASSLGSSTDTQYF. The CDR3 DNA follows: TGTGCCAGCAGTTTAGGGTCTAGCACAGATACGCAGTATTTT.

This chain joins TRBV5-6 and TRBJ2-5; D possibly matches TRBD1 or TRBD2 (8 bases each). The tail of the sequence fits TRBJ2-7 better, so the J call may be wrong. In germline, CDR1 is SGHDT, CDR2 YYEEEE. The length of the CDR3 is 18 residues. The CDR3, as DNA: TGTGCCAGCAGCTTGGGGACAGGGAAGCGGGAGTTCAGCTACGAGCAGTACTTC. This codes for CASSLGTGKREFSYEQYF.

This clonotype was picked up a small number of times. This sequence joins TRBV7-2 and TRBJ2-3; weak D call: TRBD1 (6 bases). Trimming left V 2 bases short and J 7 bases short, with 10 bases between. Germline V gene sequence: CDR1 SGHTA, CDR2 FQGNSA. The CDR3 is 13 residues long. CDR3 nucleotide sequence: TGTGCCAGCAGCTTAATACAGGGAAATACGCAGTATTTT. Protein product: CASSLIQGNTQYF.

This rearrangement joins TRBV20-1 to TRBJ1-6; D remains unclear. Trimming left V 0 bases short and J 6 bases short, with 12 bases between. This CDR3 has 15 residues. Germline values: CDR1 DFQATT, CDR2 SNEGSKA (reference sequence). The CDR3 region is CSARDPRDSNSPLHF. DNA of the CDR3: TGCAGTGCTAGAGATCCCAGAGACTCTAATTCACCCCTCCACTTT.

This clonotype was counted only a few times. This chain links TRBV7-2 with TRBJ2-5; TRBD1 agrees at 7 bases. This CDR3 comprises 15 residues. Germline V gene sequence: CDR1 SGHTA, CDR2 FQGNSA. V lost 5 bases to trimming and J lost 2 bases; unmatched junction nucleotides: 8. The CDR3 loop reads CASSGVWTGQETQYF. CDR3 nucleotides: TGTGCCAGCAGCGGAGTCTGGACAGGACAAGAGACCCAGTACTTC.